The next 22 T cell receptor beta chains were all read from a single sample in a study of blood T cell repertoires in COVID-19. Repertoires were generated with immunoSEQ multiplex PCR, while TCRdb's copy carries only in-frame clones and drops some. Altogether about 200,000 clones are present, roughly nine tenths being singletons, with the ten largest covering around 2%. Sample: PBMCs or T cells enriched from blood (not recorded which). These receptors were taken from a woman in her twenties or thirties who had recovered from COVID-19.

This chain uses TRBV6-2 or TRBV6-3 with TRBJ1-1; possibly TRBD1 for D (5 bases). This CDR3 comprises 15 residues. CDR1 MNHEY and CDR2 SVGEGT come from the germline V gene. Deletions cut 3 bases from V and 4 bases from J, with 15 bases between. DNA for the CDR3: TGTGCCAGCAGTTATTCAGGGATGGGTGGCACTGAAGCTTTCTTT. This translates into CASSYSGMGGTEAFF.

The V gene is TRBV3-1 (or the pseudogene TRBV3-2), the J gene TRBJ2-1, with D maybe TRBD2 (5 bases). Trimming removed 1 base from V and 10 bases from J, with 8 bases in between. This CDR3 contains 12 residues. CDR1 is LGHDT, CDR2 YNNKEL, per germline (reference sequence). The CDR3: CASSQGRGEQFF. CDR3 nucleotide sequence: TGTGCCAGCAGCCAAGGACGAGGGGAGCAGTTCTTC.

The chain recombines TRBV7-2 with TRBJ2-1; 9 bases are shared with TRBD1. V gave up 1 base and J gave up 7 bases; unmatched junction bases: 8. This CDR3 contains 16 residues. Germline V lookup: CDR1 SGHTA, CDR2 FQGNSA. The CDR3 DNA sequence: TGTGCCAGCAGCTTAGTGCCGGACAGGGGCCAAAATGAGCAGTTCTTC. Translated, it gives CASSLVPDRGQNEQFF.

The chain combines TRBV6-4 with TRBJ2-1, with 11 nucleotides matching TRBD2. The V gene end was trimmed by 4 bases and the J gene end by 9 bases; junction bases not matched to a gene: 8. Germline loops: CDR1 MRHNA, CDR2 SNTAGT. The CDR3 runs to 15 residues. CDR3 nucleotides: TGTGCCAGCAGTGGCGGTAGCGGGGGGGCCAGTGAGCAGTTCTTC. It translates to CASSGGSGGASEQFF.

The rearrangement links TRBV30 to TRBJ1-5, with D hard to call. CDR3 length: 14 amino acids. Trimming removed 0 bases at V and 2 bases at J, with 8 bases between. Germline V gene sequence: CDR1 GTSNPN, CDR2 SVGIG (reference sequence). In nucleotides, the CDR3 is TGTGCCTGGAGTGTACAGCACGGCAATCAGCCCCAGCATTTT. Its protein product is CAWSVQHGNQPQHF.

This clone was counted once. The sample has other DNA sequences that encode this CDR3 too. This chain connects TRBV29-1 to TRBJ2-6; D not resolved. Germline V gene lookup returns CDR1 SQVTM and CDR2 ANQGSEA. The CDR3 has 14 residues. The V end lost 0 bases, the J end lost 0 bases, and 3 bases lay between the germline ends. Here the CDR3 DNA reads TGCAGCGTTGAAGACAGCTCTGGGGCCAACGTCCTGACTTTC. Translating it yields CSVEDSSGANVLTF.

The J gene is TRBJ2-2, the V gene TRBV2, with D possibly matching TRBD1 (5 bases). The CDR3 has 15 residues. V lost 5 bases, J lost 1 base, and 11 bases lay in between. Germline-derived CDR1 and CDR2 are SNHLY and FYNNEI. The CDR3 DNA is TGTGCCAGCAGTACTTTGGGGCGGAACACCGGGGAGCTGTTTTTT. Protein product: CASSTLGRNTGELFF.

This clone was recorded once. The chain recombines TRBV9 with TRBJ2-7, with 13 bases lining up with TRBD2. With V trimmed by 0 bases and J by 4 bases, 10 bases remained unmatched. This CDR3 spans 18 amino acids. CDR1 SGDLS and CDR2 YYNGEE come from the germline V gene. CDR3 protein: CASSVGTSGRDYKYEQYF. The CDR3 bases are TGTGCCAGCAGCGTAGGAACTAGCGGGAGGGATTATAAATACGAGCAGTACTTC.

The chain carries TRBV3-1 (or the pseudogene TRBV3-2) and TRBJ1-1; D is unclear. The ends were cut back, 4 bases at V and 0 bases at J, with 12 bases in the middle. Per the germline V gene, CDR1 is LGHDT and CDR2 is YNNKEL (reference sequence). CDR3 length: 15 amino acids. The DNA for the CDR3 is TGTGCCAGCAGCCTGGGGAGGGCCATGAACACTGAAGCTTTCTTT. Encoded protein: CASSLGRAMNTEAFF.

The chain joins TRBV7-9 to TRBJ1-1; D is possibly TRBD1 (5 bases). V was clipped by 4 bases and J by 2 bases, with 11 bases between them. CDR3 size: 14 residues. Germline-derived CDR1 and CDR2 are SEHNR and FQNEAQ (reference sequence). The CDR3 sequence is CASSYTGENTEAFF. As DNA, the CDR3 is TGTGCCAGCAGCTATACGGGGGAAAACACTGAAGCTTTCTTT.

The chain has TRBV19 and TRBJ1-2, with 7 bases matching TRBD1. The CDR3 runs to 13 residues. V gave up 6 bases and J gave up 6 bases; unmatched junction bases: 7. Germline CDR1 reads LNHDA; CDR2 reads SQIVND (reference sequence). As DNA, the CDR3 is TGTGCCAGTAGCCGACAGGGAGAGGATGGCTACACCTTC. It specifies CASSRQGEDGYTF.

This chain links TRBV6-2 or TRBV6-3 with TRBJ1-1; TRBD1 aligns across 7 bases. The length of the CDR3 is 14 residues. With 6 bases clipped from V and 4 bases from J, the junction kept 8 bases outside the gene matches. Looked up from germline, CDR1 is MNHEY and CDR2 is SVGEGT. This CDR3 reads CASSQTRGVTEAFF. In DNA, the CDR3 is TGTGCCAGCAGCCAAACCAGGGGGGTCACTGAAGCTTTCTTT.

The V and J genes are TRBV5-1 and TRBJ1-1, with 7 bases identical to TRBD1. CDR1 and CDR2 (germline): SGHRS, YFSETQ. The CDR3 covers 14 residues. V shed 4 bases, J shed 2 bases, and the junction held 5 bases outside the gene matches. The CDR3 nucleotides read TGCGCCAGCAGCAGGGACAGTAGTAACACTGAAGCTTTCTTT. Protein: CASSRDSSNTEAFF.

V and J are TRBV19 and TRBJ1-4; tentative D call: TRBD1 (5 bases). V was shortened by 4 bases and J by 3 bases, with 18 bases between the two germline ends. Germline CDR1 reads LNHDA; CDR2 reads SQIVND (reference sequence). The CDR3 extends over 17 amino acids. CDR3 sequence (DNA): TGTGCCAGTAGTACCCTCGCAGGGATCAACGCTAATGAAAAACTGTTTTTT. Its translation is CASSTLAGINANEKLFF. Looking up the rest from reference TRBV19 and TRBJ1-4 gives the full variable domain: DGGITQSPKYLFRKEGQNVTLSCEQNLNHDAMYWYRQDPGQGLRLIYYSQIVNDFQKGDIAEGYSVSREKKESFPLTVTSAQKNPTAFYLCASSTLAGINANEKLFFGSGTQLSVL.

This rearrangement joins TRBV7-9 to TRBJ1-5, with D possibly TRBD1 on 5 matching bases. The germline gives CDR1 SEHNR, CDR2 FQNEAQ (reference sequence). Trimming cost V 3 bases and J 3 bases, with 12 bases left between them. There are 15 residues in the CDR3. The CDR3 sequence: CASSLDTEYNQPQHF. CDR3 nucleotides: TGTGCCAGCAGCTTGGACACGGAATACAATCAGCCCCAGCATTTT.

CDR3 bases: TGTGCCAGCACCCTTACAGGGAACACTGAAGCTTTCTTT. Encoded protein: CASTLTGNTEAFF. The rearrangement joins TRBV7-9 to TRBJ1-1; perhaps TRBD1 as D (5 bases). This CDR3 spans 13 amino acids. The germline V and J ends were trimmed by 7 bases and 1 base, with 10 bases remaining between them. In germline, CDR1 is SEHNR, CDR2 FQNEAQ (reference sequence).

DNA of the CDR3: TGTGCCACCAGTGCGGGGAGGCGTGAGCAGTACTTC. The encoded protein is CATSAGRREQYF. The rearrangement links TRBV24-1 to TRBJ2-7, with D possibly TRBD2 on 6 matching bases. There are 12 residues in the CDR3. Germline CDR1 is KGHDR and CDR2 is SFDVKD. Trimming took off 5 bases at V and 7 bases at J, with 11 bases between the two ends.

CDR3 in DNA: TGTGCCAGCAGCTTTAGAACGGGACAGGGGCTGGGTGGGGAGCTGTTTTTT. The encoded protein is CASSFRTGQGLGGELFF. The genes are TRBV11-2 and TRBJ2-2, with 10 bases aligning to TRBD1. This CDR3 is 17 amino acids long. Germline CDR1 SGHAT, CDR2 FQNNGV. J lost 8 bases, V lost 3 bases, and 12 bases had no gene match.

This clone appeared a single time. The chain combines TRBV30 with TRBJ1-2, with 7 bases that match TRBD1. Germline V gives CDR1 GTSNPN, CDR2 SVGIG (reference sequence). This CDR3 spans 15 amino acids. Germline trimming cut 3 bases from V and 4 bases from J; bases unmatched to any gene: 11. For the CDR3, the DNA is TGTGCCTGGAGAGGAGTGAGACAGGGTGGCTATGGCTACACCTTC. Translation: CAWRGVRQGGYGYTF.

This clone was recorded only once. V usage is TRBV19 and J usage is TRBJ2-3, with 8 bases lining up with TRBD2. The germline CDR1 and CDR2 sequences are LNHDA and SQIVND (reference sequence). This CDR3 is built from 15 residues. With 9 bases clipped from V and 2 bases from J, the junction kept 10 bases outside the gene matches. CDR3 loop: CASHRTSGVTDTQYF. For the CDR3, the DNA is TGTGCCAGCCACAGAACTAGCGGCGTCACAGATACGCAGTATTTT. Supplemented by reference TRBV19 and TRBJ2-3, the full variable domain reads DGGITQSPKYLFRKEGQNVTLSCEQNLNHDAMYWYRQDPGQGLRLIYYSQIVNDFQKGDIAEGYSVSREKKESFPLTVTSAQKNPTAFYLCASHRTSGVTDTQYFGPGTRLTVL.

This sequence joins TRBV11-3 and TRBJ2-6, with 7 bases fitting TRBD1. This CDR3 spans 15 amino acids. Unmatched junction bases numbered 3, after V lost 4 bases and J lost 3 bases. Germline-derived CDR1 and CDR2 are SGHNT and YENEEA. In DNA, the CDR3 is TGTGCCAGCAGCTCTACAGGGGTTGGGGCCAACGTCCTGACTTTC. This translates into CASSSTGVGANVLTF.

CDR3 sequence reads: CASSFYGSSGNTIYF. In nucleotides, the CDR3 is TGTGCCAGCAGCTTTTATGGTAGCTCTGGAAACACCATATATTTT. The chain employs TRBV5-4 and TRBJ1-3, with unresolved D. V lost 2 bases and J 0 bases, leaving 9 bases between the germline ends. The germline V gene has CDR1 SGHNT and CDR2 YYREEE (reference sequence). The CDR3 is 15 amino acids.